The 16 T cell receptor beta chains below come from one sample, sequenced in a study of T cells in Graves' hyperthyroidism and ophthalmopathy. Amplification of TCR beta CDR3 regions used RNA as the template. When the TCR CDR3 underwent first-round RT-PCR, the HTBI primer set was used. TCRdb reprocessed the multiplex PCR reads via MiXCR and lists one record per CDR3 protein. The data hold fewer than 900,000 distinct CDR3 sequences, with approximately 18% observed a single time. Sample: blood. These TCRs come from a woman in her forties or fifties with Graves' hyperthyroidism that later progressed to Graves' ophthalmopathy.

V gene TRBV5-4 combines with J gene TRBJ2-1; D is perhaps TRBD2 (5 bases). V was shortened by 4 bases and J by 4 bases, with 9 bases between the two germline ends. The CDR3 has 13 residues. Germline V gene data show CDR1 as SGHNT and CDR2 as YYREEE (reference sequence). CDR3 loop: CASSVDFYNEQFF. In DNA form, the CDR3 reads TGTGCCAGCAGCGTGGACTTTTACAATGAGCAGTTCTTC. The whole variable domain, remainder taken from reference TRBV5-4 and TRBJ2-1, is ETGVTQSPTHLIKTRGQQVTLRCSSQSGHNTVSWYQQALGQGPQFIFQYYREEENGRGNFPPRFSGLQFPNYSSELNVNALELDDSALYLCASSVDFYNEQFFGPGTRLTVL.

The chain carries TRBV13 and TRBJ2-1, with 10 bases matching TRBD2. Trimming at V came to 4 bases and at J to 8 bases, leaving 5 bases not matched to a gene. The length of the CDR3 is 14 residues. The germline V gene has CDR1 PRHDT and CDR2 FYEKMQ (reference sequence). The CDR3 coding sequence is TGTGCCAGCAGCTGGGGACTAGCGATCGATGAGCAGTTCTTC. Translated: CASSWGLAIDEQFF.

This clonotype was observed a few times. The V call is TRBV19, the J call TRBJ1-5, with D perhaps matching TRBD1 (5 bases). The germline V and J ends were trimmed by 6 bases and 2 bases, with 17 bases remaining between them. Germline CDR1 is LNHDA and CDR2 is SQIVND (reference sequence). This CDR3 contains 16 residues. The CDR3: CASRPTGGGGNQPQHF. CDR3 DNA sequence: TGTGCCAGTAGGCCCACCGGGGGAGGAGGCAATCAGCCCCAGCATTTT.

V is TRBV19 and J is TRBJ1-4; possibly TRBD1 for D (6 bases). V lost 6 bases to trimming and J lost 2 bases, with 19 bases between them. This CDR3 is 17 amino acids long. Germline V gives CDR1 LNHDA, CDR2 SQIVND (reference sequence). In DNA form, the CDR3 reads TGTGCCAGTAGCCCCCGGGGGGTCAGGGGCACTAATGAAAAACTGTTTTTT. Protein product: CASSPRGVRGTNEKLFF.

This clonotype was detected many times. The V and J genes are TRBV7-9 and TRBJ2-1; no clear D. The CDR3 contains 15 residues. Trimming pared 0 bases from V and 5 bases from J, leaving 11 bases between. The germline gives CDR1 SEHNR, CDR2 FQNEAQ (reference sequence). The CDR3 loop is CASSLASGAHNEQFF. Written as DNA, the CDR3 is TGTGCCAGCAGCTTAGCGTCCGGAGCCCACAATGAGCAGTTCTTC.

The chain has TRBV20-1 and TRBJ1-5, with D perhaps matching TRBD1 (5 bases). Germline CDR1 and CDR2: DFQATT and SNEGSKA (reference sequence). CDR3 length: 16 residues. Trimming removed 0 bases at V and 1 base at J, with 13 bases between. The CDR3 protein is CSARDLGEGSNQPQHF. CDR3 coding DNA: TGCAGTGCTAGAGATCTCGGGGAGGGGAGCAATCAGCCCCAGCATTTT.

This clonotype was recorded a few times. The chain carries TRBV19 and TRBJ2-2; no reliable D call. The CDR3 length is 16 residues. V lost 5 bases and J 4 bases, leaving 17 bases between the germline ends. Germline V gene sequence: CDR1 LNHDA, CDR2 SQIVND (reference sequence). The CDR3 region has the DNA TGTGCCAGTAGTGATCGATTGGCCCGAGGCACCGGGGAGCTGTTTTTT. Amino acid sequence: CASSDRLARGTGELFF.

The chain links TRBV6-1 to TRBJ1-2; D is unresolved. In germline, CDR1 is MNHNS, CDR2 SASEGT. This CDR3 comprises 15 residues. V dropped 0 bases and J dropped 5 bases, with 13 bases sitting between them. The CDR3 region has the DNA TGTGCCAGCAGTGAAGCGCTGGCCGGTTTTTATGGCTACACCTTC. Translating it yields CASSEALAGFYGYTF.

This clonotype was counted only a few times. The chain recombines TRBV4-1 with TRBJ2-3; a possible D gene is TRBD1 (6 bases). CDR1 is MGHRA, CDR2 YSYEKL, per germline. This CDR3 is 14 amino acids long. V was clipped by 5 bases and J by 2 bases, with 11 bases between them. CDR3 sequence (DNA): TGCGCCAGCAGCTACGACAGGATCACAGATACGCAGTATTTT. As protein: CASSYDRITDTQYF.

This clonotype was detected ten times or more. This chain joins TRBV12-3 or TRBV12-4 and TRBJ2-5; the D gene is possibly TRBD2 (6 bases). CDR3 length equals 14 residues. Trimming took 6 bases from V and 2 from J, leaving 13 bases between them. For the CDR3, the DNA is TGTGCCAGCAGCCCCAGGGACTTTCAAGAGACCCAGTACTTC. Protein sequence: CASSPRDFQETQYF.

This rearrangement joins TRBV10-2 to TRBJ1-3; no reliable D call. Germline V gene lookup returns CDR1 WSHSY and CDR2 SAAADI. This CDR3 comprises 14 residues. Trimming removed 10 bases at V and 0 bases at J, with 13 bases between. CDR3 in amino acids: CATADGSSGNTIYF. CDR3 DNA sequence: TGCGCCACCGCAGACGGAAGCTCTGGAAACACCATATATTTT.

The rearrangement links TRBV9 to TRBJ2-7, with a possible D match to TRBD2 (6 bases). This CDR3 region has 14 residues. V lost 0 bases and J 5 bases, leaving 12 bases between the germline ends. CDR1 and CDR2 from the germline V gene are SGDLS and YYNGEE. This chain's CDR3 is CASSVDTSINEQYF. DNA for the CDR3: TGTGCCAGCAGCGTAGACACTAGCATCAACGAGCAGTACTTC.

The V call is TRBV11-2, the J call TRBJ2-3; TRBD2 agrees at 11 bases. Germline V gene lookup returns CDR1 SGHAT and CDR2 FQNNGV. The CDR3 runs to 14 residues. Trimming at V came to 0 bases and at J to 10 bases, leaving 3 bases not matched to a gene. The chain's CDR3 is CASSLDLLAGAQYF. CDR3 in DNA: TGTGCCAGCAGCTTAGACCTACTAGCGGGGGCGCAGTATTTT.

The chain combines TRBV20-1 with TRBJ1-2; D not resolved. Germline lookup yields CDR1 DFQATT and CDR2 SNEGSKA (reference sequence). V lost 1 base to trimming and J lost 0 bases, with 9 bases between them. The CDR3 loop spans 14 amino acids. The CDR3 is CSARVEDPNYGYTF. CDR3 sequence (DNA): TGCAGTGCTAGAGTGGAGGATCCTAACTATGGCTACACCTTC.

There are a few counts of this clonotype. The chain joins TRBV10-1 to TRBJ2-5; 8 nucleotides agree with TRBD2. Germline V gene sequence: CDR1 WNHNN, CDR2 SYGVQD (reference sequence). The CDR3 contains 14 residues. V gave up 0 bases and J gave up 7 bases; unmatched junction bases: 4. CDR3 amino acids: CASSESGLEGTQYF. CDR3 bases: TGCGCCAGCAGTGAGTCGGGACTAGAAGGGACCCAGTACTTC.

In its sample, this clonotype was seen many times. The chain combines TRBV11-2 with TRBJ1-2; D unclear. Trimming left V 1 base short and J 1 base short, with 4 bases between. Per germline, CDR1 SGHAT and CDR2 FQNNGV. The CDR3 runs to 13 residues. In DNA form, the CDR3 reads TGTGCCAGCAGCTTAGCACATAACTATGGCTACACCTTC. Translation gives CASSLAHNYGYTF. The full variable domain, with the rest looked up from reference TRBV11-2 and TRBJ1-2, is EAGVAQSPRYKIIEKRQSVAFWCNPISGHATLYWYQQILGQGPKLLIQFQNNGVVDDSQLPKDRFSAERLKGVDSTLKIQPAKLEDSAVYLCASSLAHNYGYTFGSGTRLTVV.